Listed below are T cell receptor beta chains from one sample, sequenced in a study of blood T cells in healthy people across ages. Each CDR3 protein is one row after TCRdb ran MiXCR on the 5' RACE reads. The table has about 970,000 distinct CDR3 sequences, just over 50% seen once; the top ten hold about 20%. Sequenced sample: blood. The receptor source for this set is a woman aged 60-75 years in good health. Both conserved end residues are part of each CDR3. Fields, in order: clone size, J gene, D gene, V gene, CDR3 protein. The D gene is left open where the match is weak. The size entry is marked missing in some rows and otherwise reads once, few, many or a size class.

NA TRBJ2-2 NA TRBV11-2 CASSLESRGTGELFF
many TRBJ2-5 TRBD2 TRBV5-6 CASSFGTGLALQETQYF
NA TRBJ1-6 NA TRBV10-3 CAISASGGNSPLHF
NA TRBJ2-5 NA TRBV21-1 CASSKALRGRGETQYF
once TRBJ2-7 TRBD1 TRBV6-5 CASSYRGQGVSYEQYF
NA TRBJ2-7 TRBD2 TRBV28 CASSWAGGSPYEQYF
NA TRBJ1-6 TRBD1 TRBV28 CASSSEDRESPLHF
NA TRBJ2-5 TRBD2 TRBV18 CASSAGTSPGVGTQYF
NA TRBJ2-2 NA TRBV7-2 CASSQRWTGELFF
few TRBJ2-1 NA TRBV12-3/TRBV12-4 CAGRTTGEQFF
NA NA NA TRBV5-1 CASSLDGRRLDEQYF
NA TRBJ1-1 NA TRBV6-1 CASSEGIRYVAFF
NA TRBJ2-7 NA TRBV14 CASSQDRYRPQYF
NA TRBJ2-1 TRBD2 TRBV20-1 CSARSPLAGVKNEQFF
NA TRBJ2-3 TRBD2 TRBV18 CASSSQLAGATDTQYF
few TRBJ2-7 NA TRBV10-2 CASSFPGTSSEQYF
NA TRBJ2-1 NA TRBV20-1 CSARDRVEGYTEQFF
NA TRBJ2-6 NA TRBV20-1 CSAFRARISGANVLTF
NA TRBJ2-1 NA TRBV4-3 CASSQELGRAWGNEQFF
NA TRBJ2-1 TRBD2 TRBV7-2 CASSLEAGGPNEQFF